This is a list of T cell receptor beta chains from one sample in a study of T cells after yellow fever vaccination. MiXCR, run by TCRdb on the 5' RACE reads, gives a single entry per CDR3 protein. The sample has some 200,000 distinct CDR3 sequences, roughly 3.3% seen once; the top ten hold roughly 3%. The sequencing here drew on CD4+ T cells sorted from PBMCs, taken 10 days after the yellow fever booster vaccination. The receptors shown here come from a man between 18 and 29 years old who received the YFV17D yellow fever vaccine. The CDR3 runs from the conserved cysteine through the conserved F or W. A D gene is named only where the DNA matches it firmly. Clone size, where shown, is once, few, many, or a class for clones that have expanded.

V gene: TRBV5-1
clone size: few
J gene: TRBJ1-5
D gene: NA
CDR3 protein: CASPRGSGNQPQHF
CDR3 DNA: TGCGCCAGCCCTCGGGGGAGCGGCAATCAGCCCCAGCATTTT

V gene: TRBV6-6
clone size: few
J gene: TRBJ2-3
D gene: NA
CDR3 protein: CASSSARTSTQYF
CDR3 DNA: TGTGCCAGCAGCTCAGCGAGGACATCGACGCAGTATTTT

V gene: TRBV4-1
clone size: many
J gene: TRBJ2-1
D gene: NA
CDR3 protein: CASSQATGASYNEQFF
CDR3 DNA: TGCGCCAGCAGCCAAGCAACGGGGGCTTCCTACAATGAGCAGTTCTTC

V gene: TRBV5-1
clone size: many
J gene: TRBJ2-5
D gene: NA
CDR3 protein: CASSNRDDQETQYF
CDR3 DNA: TGCGCCAGCAGCAACCGGGACGACCAAGAGACCCAGTACTTC

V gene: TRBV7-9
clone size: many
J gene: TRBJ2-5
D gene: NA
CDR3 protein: CASSLVARETQYF
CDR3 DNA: TGTGCCAGCAGCTTGGTAGCCCGAGAGACCCAGTACTTC

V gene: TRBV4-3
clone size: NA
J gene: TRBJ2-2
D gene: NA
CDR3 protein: CASSQEPGGPNTGELFF
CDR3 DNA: TGCGCCAGCAGCCAAGAACCGGGGGGCCCGAACACCGGGGAGCTGTTTTTT

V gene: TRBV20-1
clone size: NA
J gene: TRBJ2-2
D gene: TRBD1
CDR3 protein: CSAHPDRGGTGELFF
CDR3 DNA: TGCAGTGCCCACCCGGACAGGGGCGGGACCGGGGAGCTGTTTTTT

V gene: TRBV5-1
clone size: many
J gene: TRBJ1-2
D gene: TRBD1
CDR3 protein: CASSLQGSNYGYTF
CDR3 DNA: TGCGCCAGCAGCCTACAGGGGAGCAACTATGGCTACACCTTC

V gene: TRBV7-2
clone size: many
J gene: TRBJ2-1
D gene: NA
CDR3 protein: CASSFGRDSYNEQFF
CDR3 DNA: TGTGCCAGCAGCTTCGGGAGAGACTCCTACAATGAGCAGTTCTTC

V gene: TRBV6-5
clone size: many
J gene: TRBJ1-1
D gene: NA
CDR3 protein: CASSYVFQSQEAFF
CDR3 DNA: TGTGCCAGCAGTTACGTCTTTCAGTCACAGGAAGCTTTCTTT

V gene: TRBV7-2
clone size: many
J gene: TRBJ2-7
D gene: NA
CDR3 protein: CASSLEGTRKQYF
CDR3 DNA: TGTGCCAGCAGCTTAGAGGGGACAAGAAAGCAGTACTTC

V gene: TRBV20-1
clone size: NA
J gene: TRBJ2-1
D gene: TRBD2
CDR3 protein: CSAKLAGGTDEQFF
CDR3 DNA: TGCAGTGCTAAGCTAGCGGGGGGGACCGATGAGCAGTTCTTC

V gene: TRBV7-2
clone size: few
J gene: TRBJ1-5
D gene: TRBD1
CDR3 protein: CASSLGSDRENQPQHF
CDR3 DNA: TGTGCCAGCAGCTTAGGTTCGGACAGGGAAAATCAGCCCCAGCATTTT

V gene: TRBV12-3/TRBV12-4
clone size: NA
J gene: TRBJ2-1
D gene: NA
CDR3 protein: CASSLLPISYNEQFF
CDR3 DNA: TGTGCCAGCAGTTTACTTCCCATCTCCTACAATGAGCAGTTCTTC

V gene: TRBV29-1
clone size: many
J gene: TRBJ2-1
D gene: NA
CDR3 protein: CSVEGHRGGNNEQFF
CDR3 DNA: TGCAGCGTTGAAGGACACAGGGGAGGAAACAATGAGCAGTTCTTC

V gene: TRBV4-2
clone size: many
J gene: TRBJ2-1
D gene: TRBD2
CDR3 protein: CASSSGTSDEQFF
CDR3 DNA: TGTGCCAGCAGCTCCGGGACTAGCGATGAGCAGTTCTTC

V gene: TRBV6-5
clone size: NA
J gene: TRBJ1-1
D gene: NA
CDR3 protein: CASSTGSRGGNTEAFF
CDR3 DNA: TGTGCCAGCAGCACTGGATCAAGGGGAGGGAACACTGAAGCTTTCTTT

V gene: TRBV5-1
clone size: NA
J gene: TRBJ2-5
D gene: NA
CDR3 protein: CASSSDSFRETQYF
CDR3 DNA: TGCGCCAGCAGCTCGGACAGTTTTCGGGAGACCCAGTACTTC

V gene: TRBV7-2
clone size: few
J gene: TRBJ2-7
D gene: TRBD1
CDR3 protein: CASSLVEGAPYEQYF
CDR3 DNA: TGTGCCAGCAGCTTAGTAGAGGGGGCGCCCTACGAGCAGTACTTC

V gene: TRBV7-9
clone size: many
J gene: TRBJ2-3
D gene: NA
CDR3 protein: CASSSQAAAADTQYF
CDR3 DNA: TGTGCCAGCAGCTCCCAAGCGGCAGCGGCAGATACGCAGTATTTT

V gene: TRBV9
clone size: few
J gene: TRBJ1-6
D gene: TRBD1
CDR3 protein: CASSVGPRDRVSSLHF
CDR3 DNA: TGTGCCAGCAGCGTCGGACCGCGGGACAGAGTTAGTTCCCTCCACTTT

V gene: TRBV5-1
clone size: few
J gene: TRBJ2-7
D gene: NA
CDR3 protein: CASSPGRPGYHEQYF
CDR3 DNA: TGCGCCAGCAGCCCCGGACGTCCAGGGTACCACGAGCAGTACTTC

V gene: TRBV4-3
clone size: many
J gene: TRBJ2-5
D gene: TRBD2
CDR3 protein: CASSQERTGAGAQETQYF
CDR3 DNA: TGCGCCAGCAGCCAAGAGAGGACGGGAGCGGGGGCTCAAGAGACCCAGTACTTC

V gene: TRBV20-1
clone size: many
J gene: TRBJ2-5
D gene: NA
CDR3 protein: CSARAMYQETQYF
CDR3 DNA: TGCAGTGCAAGAGCGATGTACCAAGAGACCCAGTACTTC

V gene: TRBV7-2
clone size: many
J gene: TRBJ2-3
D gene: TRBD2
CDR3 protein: CASSKTSGGADTQYF
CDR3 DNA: TGTGCCAGCAGCAAGACTAGCGGGGGCGCAGATACGCAGTATTTT

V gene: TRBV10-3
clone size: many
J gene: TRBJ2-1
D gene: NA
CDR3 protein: CAISVPGDYNEQFF
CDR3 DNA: TGTGCCATCAGTGTTCCGGGGGATTACAATGAGCAGTTCTTC

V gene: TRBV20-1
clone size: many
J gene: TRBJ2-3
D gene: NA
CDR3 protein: CSARPAASTDTQYF
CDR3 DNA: TGCAGTGCTAGGCCGGCGGCTAGCACAGATACGCAGTATTTT

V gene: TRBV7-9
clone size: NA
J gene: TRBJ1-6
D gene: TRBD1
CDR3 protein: CASSHRTGGVFYSPLHF
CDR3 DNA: TGTGCCAGCAGCCATCGGACAGGAGGGGTTTTTTATTCACCCCTCCACTTT

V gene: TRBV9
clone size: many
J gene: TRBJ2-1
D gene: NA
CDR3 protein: CASRGVGAEYNEQFF
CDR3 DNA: TGTGCCAGCAGGGGTGTAGGGGCGGAATACAATGAGCAGTTCTTC

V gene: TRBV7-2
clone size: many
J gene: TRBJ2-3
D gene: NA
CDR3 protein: CASSFYGRSPYF
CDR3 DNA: TGTGCCAGCAGCTTTTATGGGCGGTCACCGTATTTT

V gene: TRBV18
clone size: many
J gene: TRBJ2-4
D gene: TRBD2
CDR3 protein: CASSPPGLAGKNIQYF
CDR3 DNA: TGTGCCAGCTCACCACCGGGACTAGCGGGGAAAAACATTCAGTACTTC

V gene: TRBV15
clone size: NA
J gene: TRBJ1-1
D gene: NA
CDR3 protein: CATSRVSTNTEAFF
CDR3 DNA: TGTGCCACCAGCAGAGTGTCTACGAACACTGAAGCTTTCTTT

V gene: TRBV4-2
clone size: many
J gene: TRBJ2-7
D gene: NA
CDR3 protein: CASSHVGESEQYF
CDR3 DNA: TGTGCCAGCAGCCATGTGGGGGAGTCCGAGCAGTACTTC

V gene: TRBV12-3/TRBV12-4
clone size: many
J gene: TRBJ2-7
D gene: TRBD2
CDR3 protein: CASSNSGGEQYF
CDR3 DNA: TGTGCCAGCAGTAATAGCGGGGGCGAGCAGTACTTC

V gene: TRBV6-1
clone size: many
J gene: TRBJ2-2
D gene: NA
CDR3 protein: CASSADPNTGELFF
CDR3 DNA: TGTGCCAGCAGTGCGGACCCGAACACCGGGGAGCTGTTTTTT

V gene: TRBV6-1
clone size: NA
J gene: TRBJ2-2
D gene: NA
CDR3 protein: CASRNIQGTGELFF
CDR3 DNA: TGTGCCAGCAGGAACATACAGGGTACCGGGGAGCTGTTTTTT

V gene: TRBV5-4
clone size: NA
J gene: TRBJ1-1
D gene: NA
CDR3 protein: CASNRMGQANTEAFF
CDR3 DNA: TGTGCCAGCAACAGAATGGGGCAGGCCAACACTGAAGCTTTCTTT

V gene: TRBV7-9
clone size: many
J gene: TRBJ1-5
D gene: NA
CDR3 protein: CASSPSDGDQPQHF
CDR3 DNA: TGTGCCAGCAGCCCCTCGGACGGTGATCAGCCCCAGCATTTT

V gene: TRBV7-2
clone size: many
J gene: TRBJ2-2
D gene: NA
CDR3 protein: CASSFLRTGELFF
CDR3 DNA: TGTGCCAGCAGCTTTCTCAGGACCGGGGAGCTGTTTTTT

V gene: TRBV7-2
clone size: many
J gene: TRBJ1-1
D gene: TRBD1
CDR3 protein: CASSPDRVRAFF
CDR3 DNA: TGTGCCAGCAGCCCGGACAGGGTTCGAGCTTTCTTT

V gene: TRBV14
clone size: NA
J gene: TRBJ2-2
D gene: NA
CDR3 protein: CASSQGFWGELFF
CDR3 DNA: TGTGCCAGCAGCCAAGGTTTCTGGGGGGAGCTGTTTTTT

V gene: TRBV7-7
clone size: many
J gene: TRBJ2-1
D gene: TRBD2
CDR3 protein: CASSILAGGYNEQFF
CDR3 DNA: TGTGCTAGCAGCATACTAGCGGGGGGGTACAATGAGCAGTTCTTC

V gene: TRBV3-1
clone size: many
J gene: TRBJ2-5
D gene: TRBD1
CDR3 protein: CASRKGQGLETQYF
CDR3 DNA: TGTGCCAGCAGAAAAGGACAGGGACTGGAGACCCAGTACTTC

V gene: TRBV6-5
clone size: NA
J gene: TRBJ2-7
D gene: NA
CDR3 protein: CASSSRLRGGRSYEQYF
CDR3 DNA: TGTGCCAGCAGTTCCAGACTTAGGGGGGGCCGGTCCTACGAGCAGTACTTC

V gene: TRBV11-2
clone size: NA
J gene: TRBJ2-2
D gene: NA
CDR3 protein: CAVERTNTGELFF
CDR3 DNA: TGTGCCGTCGAACGGACGAACACCGGGGAGCTGTTTTTT

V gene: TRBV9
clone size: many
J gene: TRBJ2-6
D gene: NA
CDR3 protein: CASSVGGAGANVLTF
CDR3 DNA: TGTGCCAGCAGCGTAGGGGGAGCTGGGGCCAACGTCCTGACTTTC

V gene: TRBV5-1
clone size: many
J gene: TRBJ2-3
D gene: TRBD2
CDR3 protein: CASSPTSSGELQDTQYF
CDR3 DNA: TGCGCCAGCAGCCCGACCTCTAGCGGGGAGCTTCAAGATACGCAGTATTTT

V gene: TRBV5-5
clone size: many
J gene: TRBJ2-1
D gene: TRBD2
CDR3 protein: CASRPSAMRGAPSSYNEQFF
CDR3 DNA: TGTGCCAGCAGACCCTCCGCGATGCGGGGGGCCCCGAGCTCCTACAATGAGCAGTTCTTC

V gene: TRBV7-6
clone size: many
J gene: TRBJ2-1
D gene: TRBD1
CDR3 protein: CASSLGRDRVYNEQFF
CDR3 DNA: TGTGCCAGCAGCTTAGGTCGCGACAGGGTATACAATGAGCAGTTCTTC

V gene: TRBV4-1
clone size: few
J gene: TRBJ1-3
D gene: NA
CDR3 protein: CASSHHLPGPGRGNTIYF
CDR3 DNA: TGCGCCAGCAGCCACCACCTTCCAGGCCCAGGGAGAGGAAACACCATATATTTT

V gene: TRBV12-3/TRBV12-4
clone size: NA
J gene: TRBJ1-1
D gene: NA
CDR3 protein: CASSLRLIGTEAFF
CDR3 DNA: TGTGCCAGCAGTTTAAGGTTAATCGGCACTGAAGCTTTCTTT

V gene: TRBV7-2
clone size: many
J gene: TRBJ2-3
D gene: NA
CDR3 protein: CASSAQAGDTQYF
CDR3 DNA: TGTGCCAGCAGCGCGCAAGCCGGAGATACGCAGTATTTT

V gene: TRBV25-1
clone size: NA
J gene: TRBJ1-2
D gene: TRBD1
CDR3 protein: CASRRTGALNYGYTF
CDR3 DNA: TGTGCCAGCAGAAGGACAGGTGCTTTGAACTATGGCTACACCTTC

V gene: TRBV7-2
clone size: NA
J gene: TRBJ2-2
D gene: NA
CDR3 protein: CASSFFYPGSTGELFF
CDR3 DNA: TGTGCCAGCAGCTTCTTTTATCCGGGGTCCACCGGGGAGCTGTTTTTT

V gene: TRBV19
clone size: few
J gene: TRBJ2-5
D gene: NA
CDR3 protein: CASSIDLDIQETQYF
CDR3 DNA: TGTGCCAGTAGTATAGATCTCGACATCCAAGAGACCCAGTACTTC

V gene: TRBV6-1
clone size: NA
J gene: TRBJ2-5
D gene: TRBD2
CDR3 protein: CASEVGLAGGETQYF
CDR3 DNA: TGTGCCAGCGAGGTTGGGCTAGCGGGGGGAGAGACCCAGTACTTC

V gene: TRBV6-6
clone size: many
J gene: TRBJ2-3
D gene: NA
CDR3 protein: CASRTQSDTQYF
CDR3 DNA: TGTGCCAGCAGAACCCAATCAGATACGCAGTATTTT

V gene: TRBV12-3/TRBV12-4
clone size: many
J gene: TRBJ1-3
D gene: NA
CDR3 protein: CASSLVGEPGNTIYF
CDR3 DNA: TGTGCCAGCAGTTTAGTCGGGGAGCCTGGAAACACCATATATTTT